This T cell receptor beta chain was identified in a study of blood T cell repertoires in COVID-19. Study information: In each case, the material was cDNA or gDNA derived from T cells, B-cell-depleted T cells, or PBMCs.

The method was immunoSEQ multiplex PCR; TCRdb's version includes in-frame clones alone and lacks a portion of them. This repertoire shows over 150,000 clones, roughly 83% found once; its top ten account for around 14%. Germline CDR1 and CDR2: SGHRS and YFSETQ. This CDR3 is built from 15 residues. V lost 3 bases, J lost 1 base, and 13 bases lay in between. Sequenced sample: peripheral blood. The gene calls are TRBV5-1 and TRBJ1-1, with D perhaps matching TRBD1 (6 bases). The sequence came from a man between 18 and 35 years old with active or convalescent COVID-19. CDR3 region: CASSSGTGRNTEAFF. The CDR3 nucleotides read TGCGCCAGCAGCTCTGGAACAGGGCGGAACACTGAAGCTTTCTTT. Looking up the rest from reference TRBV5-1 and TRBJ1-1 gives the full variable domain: KAGVTQTPRYLIKTRGQQVTLSCSPISGHRSVSWYQQTPGQGLQFLFEYFSETQRNKGNFPGRFSGRQFSNSRSEMNVSTLELGDSALYLCASSSGTGRNTEAFFGQGTRLTVV.